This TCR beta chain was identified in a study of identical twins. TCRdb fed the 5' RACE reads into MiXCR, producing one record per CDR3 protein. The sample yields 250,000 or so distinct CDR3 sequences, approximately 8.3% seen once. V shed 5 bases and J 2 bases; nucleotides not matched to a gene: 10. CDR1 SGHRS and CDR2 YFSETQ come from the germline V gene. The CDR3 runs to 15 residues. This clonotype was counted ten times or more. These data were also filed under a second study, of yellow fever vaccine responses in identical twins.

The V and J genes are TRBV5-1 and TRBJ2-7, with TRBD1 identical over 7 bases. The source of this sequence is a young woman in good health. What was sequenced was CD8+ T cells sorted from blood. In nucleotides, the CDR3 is TGCGCCAGCAGTCCTTGGGACAGCTCAACCTACGAGCAGTACTTC. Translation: CASSPWDSSTYEQYF.